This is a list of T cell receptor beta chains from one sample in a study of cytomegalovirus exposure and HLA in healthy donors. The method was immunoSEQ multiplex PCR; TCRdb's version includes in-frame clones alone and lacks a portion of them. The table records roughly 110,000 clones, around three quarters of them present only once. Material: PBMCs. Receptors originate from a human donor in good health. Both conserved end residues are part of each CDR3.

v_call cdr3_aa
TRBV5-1 CASSSGDRVHEQYF
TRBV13 CASSSSGTSGSNEQFF
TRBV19 CASSRDRGRVVGNQPQHF
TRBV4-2 CASSQAPGTDYGYTF
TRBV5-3 CARSCGTGWYEQYF
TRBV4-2 CASSQGAERGNIQYF
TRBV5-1 CASSLAEVTNEQYF
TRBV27 CASSTGTGGSPLHF
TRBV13 CASSTSRQGNYEQYF
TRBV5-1 CASSFHNSDTEAFF
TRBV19 CASSSSLAGKTYEQYF
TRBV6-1 CASSDSLGRDTIYF
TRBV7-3 CASSLTCKRDPSLGTGYSGNTIYF
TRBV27 CASSQQGRVGQETQYF
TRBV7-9 CASSLHQGDQPQHF
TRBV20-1 CSASRTGELFF
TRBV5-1 CASSGATANTGELFF
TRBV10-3 CAISLRGGKETQYF
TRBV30 CAWSQANTEAFF
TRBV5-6 CASSFWAGGHVEQYF
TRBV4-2 CASSQVTPGAGENTGELFF
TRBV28 CASRPGGGGEAFF
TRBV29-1 CSVILPASVYEQYF
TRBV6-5 CASSYLGGASATEQYF
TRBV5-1 CASSRGPVEYSNQPQHF
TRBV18 CASSSRTGGRSSGANVLTF
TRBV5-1 CASSAQGNTEAFF
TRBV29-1 CSVGRAAGELFF